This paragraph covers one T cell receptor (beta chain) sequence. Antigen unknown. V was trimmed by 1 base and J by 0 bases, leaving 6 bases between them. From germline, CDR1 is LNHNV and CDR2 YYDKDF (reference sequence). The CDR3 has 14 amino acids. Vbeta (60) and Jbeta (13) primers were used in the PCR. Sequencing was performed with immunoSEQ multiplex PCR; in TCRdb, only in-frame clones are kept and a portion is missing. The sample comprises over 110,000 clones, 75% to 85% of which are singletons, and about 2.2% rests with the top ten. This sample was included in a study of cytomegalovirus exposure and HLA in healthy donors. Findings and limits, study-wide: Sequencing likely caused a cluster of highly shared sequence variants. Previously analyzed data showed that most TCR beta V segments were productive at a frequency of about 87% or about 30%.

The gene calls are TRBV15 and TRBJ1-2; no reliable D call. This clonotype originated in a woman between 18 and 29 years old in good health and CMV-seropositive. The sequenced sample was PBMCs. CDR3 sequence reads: CATSRAGANYGYTF. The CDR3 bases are TGTGCCACCAGCAGAGCGGGAGCTAACTATGGCTACACCTTC. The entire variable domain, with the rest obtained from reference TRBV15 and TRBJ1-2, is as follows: DAMVIQNPRYQVTQFGKPVTLSCSQTLNHNVMYWYQQKSSQAPKLLFHYYDKDFNNEADTPDNFQSRRPNTSFCFLDIRSPGLGDTAMYLCATSRAGANYGYTFGSGTRLTVV.